This is a list of T cell receptor beta chains from one sample in a study of cytomegalovirus exposure and HLA in healthy donors. Clones were read by immunoSEQ multiplex PCR, and TCRdb kept only the in-frame ones, dropping some. The sample has about 170,000 clones, 73% seen once; the top ten hold approximately 5.6%. Material for sequencing was PBMCs. The receptors here all came from a woman aged 18-29 years in good health and CMV-seropositive. Both conserved end residues are part of each CDR3. Each record gives: D gene, V gene, clone size, CDR3 length, J gene, CDR3 protein, CDR3 DNA. The D gene is left open where the match is weak. Not all rows give a size; the values are once, few, many and, for expanded clones, a class.

.,TRBV5-1,.,17,TRBJ2-3,CASSSNLPDFTTDTQYF,TGCGCCAGCAGCTCCAACCTGCCCGACTTCACCACAGATACGCAGTATTTT
.,TRBV7-9,.,15,TRBJ2-2,CASSLAEGSTGELFF,TGTGCCAGCAGCTTAGCGGAGGGAAGCACCGGGGAGCTGTTTTTT
TRBD1,TRBV19,.,16,TRBJ1-2,CASSRDSPVTFYGYTF,TGTGCCAGTAGCCGGGACAGCCCTGTTACTTTCTATGGCTACACCTTC
.,TRBV18,.,14,TRBJ1-5,CASSPARMYQPQHF,TGTGCCAGCTCACCAGCCAGGATGTATCAGCCCCAGCATTTT
TRBD1,TRBV7-2,.,15,TRBJ1-1,CASRSRQGSVTEAFF,TGTGCCAGCAGATCTCGACAGGGGTCGGTCACTGAAGCTTTCTTT
.,TRBV6-5,.,13,TRBJ1-2,CASSYGGASGYTF,TGTGCCAGCAGTTACGGGGGGGCCAGTGGCTACACCTTC
.,TRBV6-1,.,15,TRBJ1-6,CASQQETMLISPLHF,TGTGCCAGCCAACAGGAAACCATGCTTATTTCACCCCTCCACTTT
TRBD2,TRBV27,.,17,TRBJ2-5,CASSPTMRAGPEETQYF,TGTGCCAGCAGCCCGACCATGAGAGCGGGGCCCGAAGAGACCCAGTACTTC
.,TRBV9,few,14,TRBJ2-3,CASSVVGQTDTQYF,TGTGCCAGCAGCGTAGTGGGGCAGACAGATACGCAGTATTTT
TRBD1,TRBV27,.,14,TRBJ2-2,CASSFRTGSGELFF,TGTGCCAGCAGTTTCCGGACAGGGTCCGGGGAGCTGTTTTTT
.,TRBV29-1,.,13,TRBJ2-7,CSVEVESSYEQYF,TGCAGCGTTGAAGTGGAGAGCTCCTACGAGCAGTACTTC
.,TRBV6-1,.,15,TRBJ2-7,CASEFEAGDWYEQYF,TGTGCCAGCGAGTTCGAGGCAGGGGATTGGTACGAGCAGTACTTC
.,TRBV6-5,.,13,TRBJ1-5,CASRRGGSQPQHF,TGTGCCAGCAGGCGGGGTGGCTCTCAGCCCCAGCATTTT
.,TRBV2,.,14,TRBJ1-6,CASSELVWASPLHF,TGTGCCAGCAGTGAATTGGTCTGGGCGTCACCCCTCCACTTT
TRBD1,TRBV7-9,.,13,TRBJ2-7,CSSSTGASYEQYF,TGTTCCAGCAGCACAGGGGCCTCCTACGAGCAGTACTTC
.,TRBV29-1,.,13,TRBJ2-3,CSVEQSSADTQYF,TGCAGCGTTGAACAATCTAGCGCAGATACGCAGTATTTT
.,TRBV11-1,.,15,TRBJ2-1,CASSLGPGARTNPFF,TGTGCCAGCAGCTTAGGTCCAGGGGCGCGGACCAATCCCTTCTTC
TRBD2,TRBV30,few,14,TRBJ2-5,CAWRRGGPQETQYF,TGTGCCTGGAGGCGGGGGGGCCCCCAAGAGACCCAGTACTTC
.,TRBV21-1,.,14,TRBJ1-5,CASSKGSPNQPQHF,TGTGCCAGCAGCAAAGGCAGTCCCAATCAGCCCCAGCATTTT
.,TRBV19,.,15,TRBJ2-2,CASSTDTMNTGELFF,TGTGCCAGTAGTACTGACACAATGAACACCGGGGAGCTGTTTTTT
.,TRBV7-5,.,19,TRBJ2-7,CVRCSQDRYYRGRSYEQYF,TGTGTCAGATGCTCCCAGGACCGATATTACAGGGGGCGGTCCTACGAGCAGTACTTC
.,TRBV4-1,.,15,TRBJ1-3,CASSQKTGSGNTIYF,TGCGCCAGCAGCCAAAAAACAGGGTCTGGAAACACCATATATTTT
.,TRBV29-1,few,14,TRBJ2-5,CSVGASPRQETQYF,TGCAGCGTGGGCGCTAGCCCTCGCCAAGAGACCCAGTACTTC
.,TRBV7-7,.,15,TRBJ2-7,CASSLDSSGAYEQYF,TGTGCTAGCAGCTTAGATTCCAGCGGCGCCTACGAGCAGTACTTC
TRBD1,TRBV28,.,12,TRBJ1-1,CASIIGTGSPFF,TGTGCCAGCATTATAGGGACAGGGTCTCCTTTCTTT
TRBD2,TRBV28,.,19,TRBJ2-4,CASSLTSWGAGGEGNIQYF,TGTGCCAGCAGCCTCACCAGTTGGGGAGCGGGGGGCGAAGGTAACATTCAGTACTTC
TRBD1,TRBV19,few,13,TRBJ1-5,CASSRDRNQPQHF,TGTGCCAGTAGTAGGGACAGAAATCAGCCCCAGCATTTT
TRBD2,TRBV5-1,.,15,TRBJ2-1,CASSLISGGGDEQFF,TGCGCCAGCAGCCTAATTAGCGGGGGGGGAGATGAGCAGTTCTTC
.,TRBV10-3,.,15,TRBJ1-2,CAISEVDTEGYGYTF,TGTGCCATCAGTGAGGTAGATACGGAGGGCTATGGCTACACCTTC
.,TRBV7-9,.,17,TRBJ2-3,CASSLIGGVLSADTQYF,TGTGCCAGCAGCTTAATCGGGGGTGTCCTCAGCGCAGATACGCAGTATTTT
TRBD1,TRBV5-1,.,15,TRBJ1-2,CASSLEAGGRYGYTF,TGCGCCAGCAGCTTGGAGGCAGGGGGACGGTATGGCTACACCTTC
.,TRBV6-5,.,14,TRBJ1-5,CASSYSGGDQPQHF,TGTGCCAGCAGTTACTCGGGCGGGGATCAGCCCCAGCATTTT
TRBD1,TRBV2,once,15,TRBJ1-2,CASREMDREIEGYTF,TGTGCCAGCAGAGAAATGGACAGGGAGATTGAGGGCTACACCTTC
.,TRBV2,.,12,TRBJ1-2,CASNRVNDGYTF,TGTGCCAGTAACAGGGTGAATGATGGCTACACCTTC
.,TRBV5-4,.,15,TRBJ2-5,CASSSGTLSGETQYF,TGTGCCAGCAGCAGCGGGACACTTTCTGGAGAGACCCAGTACTTC
.,TRBV4-3,.,15,TRBJ2-1,CASSQVRGWYNEQFF,TGCGCCAGCAGCCAAGTGCGAGGGTGGTACAATGAGCAGTTCTTC
.,TRBV5-4,once,12,TRBJ1-2,CASTPGNYGYTF,TGTGCCAGCACCCCCGGGAACTATGGCTACACCTTC
.,TRBV6-6,.,15,TRBJ1-3,CASSPLGGAGNTIYF,TGTGCCAGCAGCCCTTTAGGGGGTGCCGGAAACACCATATATTTT
TRBD1,TRBV19,.,14,TRBJ1-6,CASSVTGTGSPLHF,TGTGCCAGTAGTGTCACCGGGACAGGGTCACCCCTCCACTTT
TRBD1,TRBV7-3,once,16,TRBJ2-1,CASSLRTGAGYNEQFF,TGTGCCAGCAGCTTAAGGACAGGGGCTGGCTACAATGAGCAGTTCTTC
TRBD2,TRBV7-2,.,15,TRBJ2-1,CASSLVGGSYNEQFF,TGTGCCAGCAGCTTAGTCGGGGGGTCCTACAATGAGCAGTTCTTC
.,TRBV7-6,.,16,TRBJ1-6,CASSLRVHSYNSPLHF,TGTGCCAGCAGCTTACGGGTACACTCCTATAATTCACCCCTCCACTTT
.,TRBV9,few,14,TRBJ1-3,CASSGSGSGNTIYF,TGTGCCAGCAGCGGATCAGGGTCTGGAAACACCATATATTTT
TRBD1,TRBV6-5,.,15,TRBJ2-5,CASNTRDSPQETQYF,TGTGCCAGCAACACTAGGGACAGCCCCCAAGAGACCCAGTACTTC
TRBD1,TRBV29-1,.,12,TRBJ2-3,CSGTRGPDTQYF,TGCAGCGGAACTAGGGGGCCAGATACGCAGTATTTT
TRBD1,TRBV2,.,16,TRBJ1-2,CADPRTSGQGSDGYTF,TGTGCCGATCCGCGGACTAGCGGACAGGGGAGTGATGGCTACACCTTC
TRBD1,TRBV13,.,16,TRBJ2-1,CASSLRQGWPYNEQFF,TGTGCCAGCAGCCTCCGACAGGGATGGCCCTACAATGAGCAGTTCTTC
.,TRBV7-2,.,11,TRBJ2-3,CASSLGAPKYF,TGTGCCAGCAGCTTAGGTGCGCCCAAGTATTTT
.,TRBV28,.,13,TRBJ1-2,CASSLAPGDGYTF,TGTGCCAGCAGTTTAGCCCCAGGGGATGGCTACACCTTC
.,TRBV6-5,.,12,TRBJ1-1,CASSPGQYEAFF,TGTGCCAGCAGTCCAGGACAGTATGAAGCTTTCTTT
TRBD2,TRBV13,few,14,TRBJ2-5,CASSLGGGGETQYF,TGTGCCAGCAGCTTAGGCGGGGGGGGAGAGACCCAGTACTTC
.,TRBV15,.,13,TRBJ2-7,CATSGTGTPWQYF,TGTGCCACCAGTGGGACCGGGACTCCTTGGCAGTACTTC
TRBD1,TRBV9,.,16,TRBJ2-7,CASSPPGQGGAYEQYF,TGTGCCAGCAGCCCCCCGGGACAGGGGGGGGCCTACGAGCAGTACTTC
TRBD1,TRBV2,.,16,TRBJ1-6,CASSMDRGAYNSPLHF,TGTGCCAGCAGCATGGACAGGGGGGCATATAATTCACCCCTCCACTTT